Below are 16 T cell receptor beta chains sequenced from a single sample in a study of siplizumab effects on memory and regulatory T cells (dated by TCRdb to between 2018 and 2021). Library preparation was by the immunoSEQ multiplex PCR assay. TCRdb took over this immuneACCESS table, retaining in-frame rearrangements with V and J assigned. Such tables are incomplete; in checked studies, under half of the missing clones stem from an unresolved V gene, and the remainder is unexplained. In all, the sample holds 90,000 to 120,000 clones, and roughly 94% of those were seen once. The top ten clones comprise about 0.6% of the sample. Material: Tregs sorted from blood. The receptors stem from a human donor in good health.

Concerning this clone: Other DNA sequences in this specimen translate into the identical CDR3. This chain connects TRBV5-1 to TRBJ1-1; D might be TRBD1 (5 bases). V was pared by 2 bases and J by 4 bases, with 15 bases between. Per the germline V gene, CDR1 is SGHRS and CDR2 is YFSETQ. The CDR3 has 15 amino acids. The CDR3 region is CASSLLGPRGTEAFF. CDR3 coding DNA: TGCGCCAGCAGCTTACTCGGCCCGAGGGGCACTGAAGCTTTCTTT. Filled out from reference TRBV5-1 and TRBJ1-1, the complete variable domain reads KAGVTQTPRYLIKTRGQQVTLSCSPISGHRSVSWYQQTPGQGLQFLFEYFSETQRNKGNFPGRFSGRQFSNSRSEMNVSTLELGDSALYLCASSLLGPRGTEAFFGQGTRLTVV.

CDR3: CASRSGRRYEQYF. CDR3 nucleotides: TGCGCCAGCAGATCCGGCAGACGCTACGAGCAGTACTTC. This sequence joins TRBV5-1 and TRBJ2-7; unclear D gene. Germline V gives CDR1 SGHRS, CDR2 YFSETQ. V was clipped by 5 bases and J by 3 bases, with 12 bases between them. There are 13 residues in the CDR3. Using reference TRBV5-1 and TRBJ2-7 for the parts outside the CDR3, the full variable domain is KAGVTQTPRYLIKTRGQQVTLSCSPISGHRSVSWYQQTPGQGLQFLFEYFSETQRNKGNFPGRFSGRQFSNSRSEMNVSTLELGDSALYLCASRSGRRYEQYFGPGTRLTVT.

This clone was counted ten times or more. The chain couples TRBV25-1 to TRBJ1-2; 7 bases agree with TRBD1. This CDR3 region has 14 residues. The ends lost 4 bases at V and 0 bases at J; junction bases unmatched: 2. In germline, CDR1 is MGHDK, CDR2 SYGVNS. The CDR3 bases are TGTGCCAGCAGTGTGCAGGGGGCTAACTATGGCTACACCTTC. This encodes CASSVQGANYGYTF.

The rearrangement links TRBV2 to TRBJ1-1, with unresolved D. The CDR3 is 11 residues long. V lost 8 bases and J 4 bases, leaving 8 bases between the germline ends. CDR1 is SNHLY and CDR2 is FYNNEI in the germline V gene. The CDR3: CASVRATEAFF. CDR3 bases: TGTGCCAGCGTGAGGGCCACTGAAGCTTTCTTT.

This sequence joins TRBV7-2 and TRBJ2-5; 9 nucleotides line up with TRBD2. The DNA matches TRBJ2-7 better at its end, which makes the J call doubtful. This CDR3 has 15 amino acids. Germline loops: CDR1 SGHTA, CDR2 FQGNSA. This CDR3 reads CASSRGSGSPYEQYF. The CDR3 nucleotides read TGTGCCAGCAGTCGGGGTAGCGGGAGTCCCTACGAGCAGTACTTC.

The rearrangement uses TRBV2 and TRBJ2-1; D call uncertain. CDR1 is SNHLY, CDR2 FYNNEI, per germline. This CDR3 is 14 amino acids long. The germline V and J ends were trimmed by 0 bases and 6 bases, with 9 bases remaining between them. The CDR3 protein is CASSEALLSNEQFF. The CDR3 DNA sequence: TGTGCCAGCAGTGAAGCGCTTCTGAGCAATGAGCAGTTCTTC.

This sequence joins TRBV6-5 and TRBJ1-2; tentatively, D is TRBD1 (5 bases). The CDR3 extends over 15 amino acids. Germline values: CDR1 MNHEY, CDR2 SVGAGI. The V end lost 7 bases, the J end lost 0 bases, and 15 bases lay between the germline ends. CDR3 region: CASKGLGITNYGYTF. The CDR3, as DNA: TGTGCCAGCAAGGGGTTAGGGATCACTAACTATGGCTACACCTTC.

The gene calls are TRBV28 and TRBJ1-1; unclear D gene. Germline values: CDR1 MDHEN, CDR2 SYDVKM. CDR3 size: 14 residues. Trimming cost V 7 bases and J 1 base, with 13 bases left between them. CDR3 in DNA: TGTGCCAGCATTACCACGGGCGGGAACACTGAAGCTTTCTTT. Residues: CASITTGGNTEAFF.

The chain carries TRBV5-4 and TRBJ2-2; the D gene is possibly TRBD2 (6 bases). The germline V gene encodes CDR1 SGHNT and CDR2 YYREEE (reference sequence). Between the trimmed V and J ends, which lost 4 bases and 6 bases, there was a span of 16 bases. This CDR3 comprises 15 residues. The chain's CDR3 is CASSRPQGGSGELFF. The CDR3 coding sequence is TGTGCCAGCAGCCGGCCCCAGGGAGGTTCCGGGGAGCTGTTTTTT.

The V call is TRBV7-9, the J call TRBJ2-7; D perhaps matches TRBD1 (5 bases). V lost 5 bases and J lost 7, with 21 bases in between. The CDR3 is made up of 15 amino acids. Germline values: CDR1 SEHNR, CDR2 FQNEAQ (reference sequence). CDR3 sequence (DNA): TGTGCCAGCAGCCACCAATCAACAGGAACGATGGAGCAGTACTTC. As protein: CASSHQSTGTMEQYF.

The chain employs TRBV19 and TRBJ2-1; TRBD1 aligns across 9 bases. The trim removed 6 bases at V and 5 bases at J, leaving 11 bases unmatched. This CDR3 contains 16 residues. Germline CDR1 is LNHDA and CDR2 is SQIVND (reference sequence). CDR3 sequence reads: CASRSTYGQGNNEQFF. For the CDR3, the DNA is TGTGCCAGTAGGTCCACATACGGACAGGGGAACAATGAGCAGTTCTTC.

The gene calls are TRBV7-9 and TRBJ2-3; a possible D gene is TRBD1 (5 bases). Germline assignment: CDR1 SEHNR and CDR2 FQNEAQ (reference sequence). The germline V and J ends were trimmed by 8 bases and 4 bases, with 13 bases remaining between them. There are 13 residues in the CDR3. The CDR3 here is CASAIGAADTQYF. The CDR3 coding sequence is TGTGCCAGCGCGATAGGGGCTGCAGATACGCAGTATTTT.

This rearrangement joins TRBV11-2 to TRBJ2-1; D is perhaps TRBD1 (6 bases). CDR1 SGHAT and CDR2 FQNNGV come from the germline V gene. The CDR3 is 13 amino acids. The V and J ends lost 0 bases and 12 bases respectively, with 12 bases between them. The CDR3 here is CASSLDHRVGQFF. The CDR3 nucleotides are TGTGCCAGCAGCTTAGACCACAGGGTCGGGCAGTTCTTC. Variable domain in full (rest from reference TRBV11-2 and TRBJ2-1): EAGVAQSPRYKIIEKRQSVAFWCNPISGHATLYWYQQILGQGPKLLIQFQNNGVVDDSQLPKDRFSAERLKGVDSTLKIQPAKLEDSAVYLCASSLDHRVGQFFGPGTRLTVL.

The V call is TRBV11-2, the J call TRBJ1-2; D unclear. Germline CDR1 reads SGHAT; CDR2 reads FQNNGV. V was pared by 3 bases and J by 2 bases, with 7 bases between. The CDR3 contains 13 residues. CDR3 residues: CASSFGVNYGYTF. The DNA for the CDR3 is TGTGCCAGCAGCTTTGGAGTAAACTATGGCTACACCTTC. Full variable domain (missing parts from reference TRBV11-2 and TRBJ1-2): EAGVAQSPRYKIIEKRQSVAFWCNPISGHATLYWYQQILGQGPKLLIQFQNNGVVDDSQLPKDRFSAERLKGVDSTLKIQPAKLEDSAVYLCASSFGVNYGYTFGSGTRLTVV.

CDR3 protein: CASSLSFSLDEQFF. Here the CDR3 DNA reads TGTGCCAGCAGCTTAAGTTTCTCCTTGGATGAGCAGTTCTTC. This chain connects TRBV7-9 to TRBJ2-1, with unresolved D. The germline gives CDR1 SEHNR, CDR2 FQNEAQ (reference sequence). The CDR3 covers 14 residues. Between the trimmed V and J ends, which lost 2 bases and 8 bases, there was a span of 13 bases.

V gene TRBV4-1 combines with J gene TRBJ1-1; no reliable D call. The CDR3 has 14 residues. Germline V gives CDR1 MGHRA, CDR2 YSYEKL. V lost 3 bases, J lost 7 bases, and 15 bases lay in between. The CDR3 sequence is CASSQGPDAYEAFF. CDR3 nucleotides: TGCGCCAGCAGCCAGGGTCCCGACGCGTATGAAGCTTTCTTT.